This entry lists 4 T cell receptor beta chains sequenced from one sample in a study of blood T cell repertoires in COVID-19. Data came from immunoSEQ multiplex PCR; TCRdb stores just in-frame clones and leaves some out. In the table there are 200,000 to 250,000 clones, 75% to 90% of which are singletons. Sequencing was carried out using PBMCs or T cells enriched from blood (not recorded which). Receptor source: a woman aged 25-40 years who had been exposed to COVID-19.

CDR3 DNA sequence: TGTGCCAGCAGTTTTTCCATGGGCGAAAAACTGTTTTTT. Translating gives CASSFSMGEKLFF. V is TRBV12-3 or TRBV12-4 and J is TRBJ1-4; D call uncertain. There are 13 residues in the CDR3. Trimming left V 3 bases short and J 8 bases short, with 10 bases between.

In its sample, this clone was seen a few times. This chain joins TRBV5-1 and TRBJ1-2, with TRBD1 matching over 8 bases. Losses at the gene ends were 0 bases for V and 5 bases for J; bases not matched to a gene: 6. The CDR3 loop spans 15 amino acids. The germline V gene encodes CDR1 SGHRS and CDR2 YFSETQ. The CDR3 coding sequence is TGCGCCAGCAGCTTGGACAGGGGGGCCACGTATGGCTACACCTTC. The encoded protein is CASSLDRGATYGYTF.

This clone was found a few times. The chain carries TRBV7-9 and TRBJ1-1; no definite D call. Germline lookup yields CDR1 SEHNR and CDR2 FQNEAQ (reference sequence). V lost 2 bases, J lost 9 bases, and 13 bases lay in between. The CDR3 runs 13 residues. The CDR3 DNA is TGTGCCAGCAGCTTAACCGGGGTCGAACAAGCTTTCTTT. Translation gives CASSLTGVEQAFF.

V usage is TRBV5-1 and J usage is TRBJ2-1, with TRBD1 identical over 12 bases. CDR1 and CDR2 from the germline V gene are SGHRS and YFSETQ. V was pared by 0 bases and J by 9 bases, with 7 bases of the junction left unmatched. This CDR3 has 16 residues. This CDR3 is CASSLGPGQGAGEQFF. CDR3 DNA: TGCGCCAGCAGCTTGGGACCGGGACAGGGGGCGGGTGAGCAGTTCTTC.